The 28 T cell receptor beta chains below were found in one sample sequenced in a study of T cell responses to AZD1222 COVID-19 vaccine. Here immunoSEQ multiplex PCR was the method, and the copy in TCRdb shows in-frame clones only, minus some. The sample lists 170,000 or so clones, approximately 90% seen once, with approximately 3% in the top ten. The specimen was peripheral blood, collected on day 0 of AZD1222 vaccination. These TCRs come from an adult in good health.

The rearrangement uses TRBV6-5 and TRBJ1-2; D not certain. Germline V lookup: CDR1 MNHEY, CDR2 SVGAGI. The length of the CDR3 is 11 residues. Between the trimmed V and J ends, which lost 2 bases and 8 bases, there was a span of 6 bases. This CDR3 reads CASSYMVGYTF. In nucleotides, the CDR3 is TGTGCCAGCAGTTACATGGTGGGCTACACCTTC.

V gene TRBV6-4 combines with J gene TRBJ2-5; D tentatively reads TRBD1 or TRBD2 (5 bases each). V was cut by 9 bases and J by 7 bases, with 12 bases left in between. Germline loops: CDR1 MRHNA, CDR2 SNTAGT. The CDR3 runs to 11 residues. The CDR3: CASGGAGTQYF. The CDR3 DNA is TGTGCCAGTGGGGGAGCAGGGACCCAGTACTTC.

The J gene is TRBJ1-4, the V gene TRBV18; D is unclear. V shed 3 bases and J shed 4 bases, with 15 bases lying between them. Germline assignment: CDR1 KGHSH and CDR2 LQKENI. CDR3 length equals 16 residues. The CDR3 nucleotides read TGTGCCAGCTCACCGAAAAGAGATGGGCATAATGAAAAACTGTTTTTT. It yields the protein CASSPKRDGHNEKLFF.

V gene TRBV9 combines with J gene TRBJ1-5; the match to TRBD1 covers 7 bases. From germline, CDR1 is SGDLS and CDR2 YYNGEE. This CDR3 spans 14 amino acids. The trim removed 0 bases at V and 6 bases at J, leaving 3 bases unmatched. Here the CDR3 DNA reads TGTGCCAGCAGCGTAGAGGGGGCCGGTCAGCCCCAGCATTTT. This gives the protein CASSVEGAGQPQHF.

J is TRBJ2-7 and V is TRBV3-1 (or the pseudogene TRBV3-2); D might be TRBD1 (6 bases). The CDR3 spans 16 residues. V was shortened by 0 bases and J by 5 bases, with 17 bases between the two germline ends. Germline assignment: CDR1 LGHDT and CDR2 YNNKEL (reference sequence). This CDR3 reads CASSQDIRGGDHEQYF. The CDR3 bases are TGTGCCAGCAGCCAAGATATTAGAGGGGGAGATCACGAGCAGTACTTC.

Written as DNA, the CDR3 is TGTGCCAGCACCTTTTCCTCGACAGGGATTACAGCTAACTATGGCTACACCTTC. Translating gives CASTFSSTGITANYGYTF. The V gene is TRBV27, the J gene TRBJ1-2; 7 positions agree with TRBD1. The germline CDR1 and CDR2 sequences are MNHEY and SMNVEV (reference sequence). The V gene end was trimmed by 7 bases and the J gene end by 0 bases; junction bases not matched to a gene: 17. The CDR3 is 18 residues long.

V gene TRBV5-4 combines with J gene TRBJ2-2; 10 bases align to TRBD2. The CDR3 covers 15 residues. In germline, CDR1 is SGHNT, CDR2 YYREEE (reference sequence). Unmatched junction bases numbered 1, after V lost 0 bases and J lost 5 bases. The CDR3 nucleotides are TGTGCCAGCAGCTTGGCACTAGCGGGGACCGGGGAGCTGTTTTTT. It is translated as CASSLALAGTGELFF. Variable domain in full (rest from reference TRBV5-4 and TRBJ2-2): ETGVTQSPTHLIKTRGQQVTLRCSSQSGHNTVSWYQQALGQGPQFIFQYYREEENGRGNFPPRFSGLQFPNYSSELNVNALELDDSALYLCASSLALAGTGELFFGEGSRLTVL.

The V gene is TRBV4-1, the J gene TRBJ1-1, with 12 bases lining up with TRBD1. Germline V gives CDR1 MGHRA, CDR2 YSYEKL. V trimming: 5 bases; J trimming: 2 bases; junction bases outside the gene matches: 9. The CDR3 sequence is 17 residues long. For the CDR3, the DNA is TGCGCCAGCAGCTTTCCGGGACAGGGGGCAGTAAACACTGAAGCTTTCTTT. The encoded protein is CASSFPGQGAVNTEAFF.

The chain is built from TRBV7-9 and TRBJ2-1; 11 bases line up with TRBD1. The J segment lost 8 bases and the V segment lost 11 bases, leaving 8 bases of the junction unmatched. Germline V gene sequence: CDR1 SEHNR, CDR2 FQNEAQ (reference sequence). The CDR3 is 13 amino acids. The CDR3 spells CAGVGQGVYEQFF. The CDR3 nucleotides read TGTGCCGGAGTGGGACAGGGGGTTTATGAGCAGTTCTTC.

The V and J genes are TRBV14 and TRBJ1-1; possible D gene TRBD1, 5 bases. Trimming took off 6 bases at V and 1 base at J, with 15 bases between the two ends. The germline gives CDR1 SGHDN, CDR2 FVKESK. The CDR3 consists of 15 residues. The CDR3 DNA sequence: TGTGCCAGCAGTCAATTGGGACGCCCGAACACTGAAGCTTTCTTT. Its protein is CASSQLGRPNTEAFF. The complete variable domain, with remaining parts taken from reference TRBV14 and TRBJ1-1, reads EAGVTQFPSHSVIEKGQTVTLRCDPISGHDNLYWYRRVMGKEIKFLLHFVKESKQDESGMPNNRFLAERTGGTYSTLKVQPAELEDSGVYFCASSQLGRPNTEAFFGQGTRLTVV.

The rearrangement links TRBV5-6 to TRBJ2-7; D remains ambiguous. The V gene lost 2 bases and the J gene lost 3 bases, with 12 bases spanning the gap. The CDR3 totals 14 residues. Germline V gives CDR1 SGHDT, CDR2 YYEEEE. CDR3 sequence (DNA): TGTGCCAGCAGCTTAAACCCCGGTGGCTACGAGCAGTACTTC. It encodes CASSLNPGGYEQYF.

The chain combines TRBV24-1 with TRBJ2-3; the D gene is possibly TRBD2 (5 bases). Trimming took off 4 bases at V and 1 base at J, with 11 bases between the two ends. This CDR3 spans 15 amino acids. CDR1 is KGHDR, CDR2 SFDVKD, per germline. The CDR3: CATSDTVEGTDTQYF. The CDR3 DNA reads as TGTGCCACCAGTGACACGGTGGAGGGCACAGATACGCAGTATTTT.

This clone was counted a single time. The chain recombines TRBV7-2 with TRBJ2-1; 12 bases are shared with TRBD2. V lost 1 base and J lost 6; bases outside the gene matches: 10. The CDR3 runs to 18 residues. The germline V gene encodes CDR1 SGHTA and CDR2 FQGNSA. CDR3 nucleotide sequence: TGTGCCAGCAGCTTAGGGGCTAGCGGGGGGGTAAACTCCAATGAGCAGTTCTTC. Protein product: CASSLGASGGVNSNEQFF.

This chain joins TRBV7-9 and TRBJ2-1, with D hard to call. Germline CDR1 SEHNR, CDR2 FQNEAQ (reference sequence). The CDR3 sequence is 13 residues long. V lost 5 bases to trimming and J lost 1 base, with 6 bases between them. CDR3 in DNA: TGTGCCAGCAGCCCTACATCCTACAATGAGCAGTTCTTC. This gives the protein CASSPTSYNEQFF.

V usage is TRBV19 and J usage is TRBJ2-7; maybe TRBD1 (6 bases). CDR1 is LNHDA, CDR2 SQIVND, per germline (reference sequence). V was trimmed by 0 bases and J by 4 bases, leaving 10 bases between them. The CDR3 totals 14 residues. CDR3 in amino acids: CASSIDPGVYEQYF. CDR3 sequence (DNA): TGTGCCAGTAGTATAGATCCAGGGGTATACGAGCAGTACTTC.

In its sample, this clone was seen a few times. The V gene is TRBV10-1, the J gene TRBJ2-1, with D hard to call. The CDR3 has 13 amino acids. Germline V lookup: CDR1 WNHNN, CDR2 SYGVQD (reference sequence). V shed 2 bases and J shed 7 bases, with 9 bases lying between them. CDR3 DNA sequence: TGCGCCAGCAGTGAGGTTCCTCGGAATGAGCAGTTCTTC. Its protein is CASSEVPRNEQFF.

The rearrangement links TRBV29-1 to TRBJ2-1; weak D call: TRBD1 (6 bases). V was cut by 4 bases and J by 4 bases, with 11 bases left in between. The CDR3 is 13 residues long. The germline CDR1 and CDR2 sequences are SQVTM and ANQGSEA. The CDR3 sequence: CSVAGTPYNEQFF. The DNA for the CDR3 is TGCAGCGTTGCCGGGACACCTTACAATGAGCAGTTCTTC.

The rearrangement uses TRBV30 and TRBJ1-3; D is undetermined. V was clipped by 2 bases and J by 0 bases, with 11 bases between them. This CDR3 contains 15 residues. Germline CDR1 reads GTSNPN; CDR2 reads SVGIG (reference sequence). In DNA form, the CDR3 reads TGTGCCTGGAGTCGGGTCCTCAACTCTGGAAACACCATATATTTT. This encodes CAWSRVLNSGNTIYF.

The chain is built from TRBV6-4 and TRBJ1-2, with 8 bases that match TRBD1. The CDR3 is 14 amino acids. V shed 6 bases, J shed 4 bases, and the junction held 7 bases outside the gene matches. In germline, CDR1 is MRHNA, CDR2 SNTAGT. CDR3 nucleotide sequence: TGTGCCAGCAGGGACCCCGGGACAGGCTATGGCTACACCTTC. It yields the protein CASRDPGTGYGYTF.

The genes are TRBV5-6 and TRBJ1-3; D is ambiguous. V was shortened by 1 base and J by 11 bases, with 10 bases between the two germline ends. This CDR3 is 12 amino acids long. From germline, CDR1 is SGHDT and CDR2 YYEEEE. The CDR3 nucleotides are TGTGCCAGCAGCTTGAGTACCGGGGCCATATATTTT. Its protein product is CASSLSTGAIYF.

This clone was seen once. The chain joins TRBV7-9 to TRBJ1-4, with D possibly TRBD1 on 6 matching bases. Trimming cost V 2 bases and J 3 bases, with 10 bases left between them. The CDR3 is 15 amino acids. Per germline, CDR1 SEHNR and CDR2 FQNEAQ (reference sequence). The CDR3 sequence is CASSLTGLANEKLFF. The CDR3 region has the DNA TGTGCCAGCAGCTTAACAGGGCTAGCTAATGAAAAACTGTTTTTT.

The chain couples TRBV4-2 to TRBJ2-1; no definite D call. The CDR3 spans 13 residues. Germline values: CDR1 LGHNA, CDR2 YNFKEQ. Trimming took 0 bases from V and 15 from J, leaving 15 bases between them. This chain's CDR3 is CASSQEGSSSRFF. The CDR3 DNA follows: TGTGCCAGCAGCCAAGAGGGGTCCAGCTCCCGGTTCTTC.

The chain couples TRBV19 to TRBJ2-3, with D tentatively TRBD2 (7 bases). This CDR3 spans 14 amino acids. In germline, CDR1 is LNHDA, CDR2 SQIVND (reference sequence). V shed 10 bases and J shed 0 bases, with 14 bases lying between them. The CDR3 coding sequence is TGTGCCAACCCCGGGGGGCCAAGCACAGATACGCAGTATTTT. It encodes CANPGGPSTDTQYF.

This chain uses TRBV19 with TRBJ1-6, with D possibly matching TRBD1 (6 bases). Germline V CDR1 and CDR2: LNHDA, SQIVND (reference sequence). CDR3 size: 15 residues. Trimming removed 3 bases at V and 4 bases at J, with 10 bases between. DNA of the CDR3: TGTGCCAGTAGTATGGGGGCGGGATATAATTCACCCCTCCACTTT. Its translation: CASSMGAGYNSPLHF.

The chain is built from TRBV27 and TRBJ1-1; perhaps TRBD1 as D (5 bases). Deletions cut 0 bases from V and 0 bases from J, with 14 bases between. The CDR3 length is 17 residues. Germline loops: CDR1 MNHEY, CDR2 SMNVEV (reference sequence). CDR3 protein: CASSLSVIGAVNTEAFF. The CDR3 bases are TGTGCCAGCAGTTTATCCGTGATAGGGGCGGTGAACACTGAAGCTTTCTTT.

The chain carries TRBV6-5 and TRBJ2-7, with unresolved D. CDR1 MNHEY and CDR2 SVGAGI come from the germline V gene. The CDR3 consists of 11 residues. The germline V and J ends were trimmed by 6 bases and 5 bases, with 8 bases remaining between them. The CDR3 loop is CASSRQNEQYF. CDR3 sequence (DNA): TGTGCCAGCAGCCGACAAAACGAGCAGTACTTC.

This chain connects TRBV25-1 to TRBJ1-2; D gene unclear. V lost 7 bases and J 2 bases, leaving 11 bases between the germline ends. The germline CDR1 and CDR2 sequences are MGHDK and SYGVNS. The CDR3 length is 13 residues. CDR3 protein: CASNSGGNYGYTF. The CDR3 DNA follows: TGTGCCAGCAACTCCGGTGGGAACTATGGCTACACCTTC.

J is TRBJ1-1 and V is TRBV9; D is undetermined. Trimming stripped 0 bases from V and 1 base from J, with 7 bases between. CDR3 length: 14 residues. From germline, CDR1 is SGDLS and CDR2 YYNGEE. The CDR3 loop is CASSVGLGNTEAFF. As DNA, the CDR3 is TGTGCCAGCAGCGTAGGTTTGGGGAACACTGAAGCTTTCTTT.